This T cell receptor beta chain was recovered during a study of blood T cell repertoires in COVID-19. Across the whole study: Nucleic acid was either cDNA or gDNA, and it came from T cells, B-cell-depleted T cells, or PBMCs.

Germline CDR1 SGDLS, CDR2 YYNGEE. CDR3 length: 16 residues. V lost 4 bases and J 6 bases, leaving 19 bases between the germline ends. TCRdb keeps only in-frame clones here, not all; method: immunoSEQ multiplex PCR. The sample records a few hundred thousand clones, roughly 91% being singletons. Seattle researchers signed up patients amid active infection and tracked them longitudinally. This sequence was found in a woman between 25 and 40 years old with COVID-19, enrolled during active disease. Sequencing was carried out using peripheral blood. The V gene is TRBV9, the J gene TRBJ2-2, with D tentatively TRBD2 (6 bases). The CDR3 region is CASSSGLTPLPGELFF. CDR3 sequence (DNA): TGTGCCAGCAGCTCAGGACTAACTCCCCTCCCCGGGGAGCTGTTTTTT.